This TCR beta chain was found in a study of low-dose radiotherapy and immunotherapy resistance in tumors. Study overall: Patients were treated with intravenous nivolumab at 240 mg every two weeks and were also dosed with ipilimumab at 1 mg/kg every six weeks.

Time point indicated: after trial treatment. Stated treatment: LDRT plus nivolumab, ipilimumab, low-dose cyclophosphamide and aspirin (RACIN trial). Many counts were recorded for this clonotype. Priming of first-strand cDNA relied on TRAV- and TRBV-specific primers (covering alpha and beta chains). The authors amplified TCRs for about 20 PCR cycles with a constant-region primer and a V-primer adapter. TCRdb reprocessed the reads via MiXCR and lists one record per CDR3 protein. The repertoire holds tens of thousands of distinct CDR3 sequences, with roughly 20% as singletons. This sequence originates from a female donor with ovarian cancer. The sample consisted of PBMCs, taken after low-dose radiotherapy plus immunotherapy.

The CDR3 nucleotides are TGTGCCAGCATTCCCGGACAGGGCGCCTCCTACGAGCAGTACTTC. Protein product: CASIPGQGASYEQYF. The V call is TRBV5-8, the J call TRBJ2-7; TRBD1 agrees at 8 bases. Trimming cost V 6 bases and J 0 bases; bases outside gene matches: 8. CDR3 size: 15 residues. Germline V lookup: CDR1 SGHTS, CDR2 YDEGEE.